These 10 T cell receptor beta chains were all obtained from the same sample, sequenced in a study of shared T cell receptors in the human thymus. TCRdb keeps only in-frame clones here, not all; method: immunoSEQ multiplex PCR. The sample has some 700,000 clones; over 75% are singletons. This sample was shared with a second study, whose subject was human thymus T cells.

The sample comprised thymocytes. These receptors were obtained from a boy under three years old with a congenital heart defect.

This clone has just one count. The rearrangement uses TRBV7-6 and TRBJ1-2; 11 bases match TRBD1. The J segment lost 5 bases and the V segment lost 5 bases, leaving 13 bases of the junction unmatched. The CDR3 has 17 residues. Germline CDR1 is SGHVS and CDR2 is FNYEAQ. The CDR3 loop is CASSRGSAGTGGYGYTF. In nucleotides, the CDR3 is TGTGCCAGCAGCCGAGGTTCAGCCGGGACAGGGGGTTATGGCTACACCTTC.

The chain employs TRBV5-6 and TRBJ1-2; D remains ambiguous. Germline CDR1 and CDR2: SGHDT and YYEEEE. This CDR3 is built from 15 residues. The V and J ends lost 3 bases and 0 bases respectively, with 12 bases between them. The chain's CDR3 is CASSSSGIPNYGYTF. CDR3 in DNA: TGTGCCAGCAGCTCGTCAGGTATTCCTAACTATGGCTACACCTTC.

The chain has TRBV27 and TRBJ1-2; 7 positions match TRBD1. CDR1 and CDR2 from the germline V gene are MNHEY and SMNVEV (reference sequence). The junction had 12 bases not matched to a gene; V was cut back by 3 bases and J by 8 bases. The CDR3 is made up of 15 amino acids. In DNA, the CDR3 is TGTGCCAGCAGTTTCCTGGGACAGCGTCCAGGCGGCTACACCTTC. It codes for CASSFLGQRPGGYTF.

V gene TRBV14 combines with J gene TRBJ2-7; tentatively, D is TRBD1 (6 bases). The V gene's germline CDR1 is SGHDN and CDR2 FVKESK. Trimming removed 0 bases from V and 3 bases from J, with 18 bases in between. The length of the CDR3 is 17 residues. In nucleotides, the CDR3 is TGTGCCAGCAGCCAAGATCGGGATAGAGGACAGTACTACGAGCAGTACTTC. Its protein is CASSQDRDRGQYYEQYF.

CDR3 residues: CASSQEGSEGPYQETQYF. Here the CDR3 DNA reads TGCGCCAGCAGCCAAGAAGGGTCCGAGGGCCCGTACCAAGAGACCCAGTACTTC. The chain is built from TRBV4-1 and TRBJ2-5, with TRBD2 as a possible D gene (5 bases). Trimming took off 0 bases at V and 0 bases at J, with 17 bases between the two ends. Germline V gives CDR1 MGHRA, CDR2 YSYEKL. This CDR3 spans 18 amino acids.

The chain has TRBV6-5 and TRBJ2-7, with TRBD1 as a possible D gene (6 bases). Deletions cut 6 bases from V and 2 bases from J, with 17 bases between. Germline CDR1 reads MNHEY; CDR2 reads SVGAGI. This CDR3 is 15 amino acids long. The chain's CDR3 is CASRAGRGRAYEQYF. As DNA, the CDR3 is TGTGCCAGCAGGGCGGGCAGGGGAAGAGCCTACGAGCAGTACTTC.

The V and J genes are TRBV27 and TRBJ2-1, with 7 bases fitting TRBD1. Per germline, CDR1 MNHEY and CDR2 SMNVEV (reference sequence). The CDR3 loop spans 15 amino acids. Losses at the gene ends were 7 bases for V and 0 bases for J; bases not matched to a gene: 6. CDR3 amino acids: CASNATGSSYNEQFF. CDR3 coding DNA: TGTGCCAGCAACGCGACAGGGAGCTCCTACAATGAGCAGTTCTTC.

This chain connects TRBV6-1 to TRBJ2-1, with D hard to call. CDR1 is MNHNS, CDR2 SASEGT, per germline. The CDR3 loop spans 11 amino acids. V lost 5 bases and J lost 9, with 8 bases in between. The CDR3 is CASSLSCEQFF. DNA for the CDR3: TGTGCCAGCAGTCTTTCCTGTGAGCAGTTCTTC.

The chain recombines TRBV10-3 with TRBJ1-1; 7 positions match TRBD1. V was pared by 3 bases and J by 1 base, with 5 bases of the junction left unmatched. There are 15 residues in the CDR3. Per the germline V gene, CDR1 is ENHRY and CDR2 is SYGVKD. The CDR3 here is CAISDPDRENTEAFF. The CDR3 nucleotides are TGTGCCATCAGTGATCCAGACAGGGAGAACACTGAAGCTTTCTTT.

Details on this clone: One end of the junction is discordant with germline, which a read error may explain. J is TRBJ2-5 and V is TRBV6-1; D is undetermined. Germline-derived CDR1 and CDR2 are MNHNS and SASEGT. The length of the CDR3 is 13 residues. CDR3 amino acids: CASRTPPKESQYF. CDR3 sequence (DNA): TGTGCCAGCAGAACCCCCCCCAAAGAGTCCCAGTACTTC.